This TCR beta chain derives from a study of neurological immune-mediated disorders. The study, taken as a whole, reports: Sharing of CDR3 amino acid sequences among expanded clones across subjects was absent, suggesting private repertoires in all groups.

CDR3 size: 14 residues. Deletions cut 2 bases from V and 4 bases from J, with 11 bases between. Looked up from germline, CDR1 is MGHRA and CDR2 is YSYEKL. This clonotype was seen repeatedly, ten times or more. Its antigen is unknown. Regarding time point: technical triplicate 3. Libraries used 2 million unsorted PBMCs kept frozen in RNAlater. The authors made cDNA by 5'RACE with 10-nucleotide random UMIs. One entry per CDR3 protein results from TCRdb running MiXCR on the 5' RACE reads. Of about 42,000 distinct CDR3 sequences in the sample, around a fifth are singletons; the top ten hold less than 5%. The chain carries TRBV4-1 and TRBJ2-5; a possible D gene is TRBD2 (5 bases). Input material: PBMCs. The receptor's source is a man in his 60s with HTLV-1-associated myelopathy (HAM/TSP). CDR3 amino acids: CASSQREWSETQYF. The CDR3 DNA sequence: TGCGCCAGCAGCCAAAGGGAGTGGTCAGAGACCCAGTACTTC.